This T cell receptor (beta chain) was observed in a study of regulatory T cells in long-lasting Graves disease. Indicated time point: newly diagnosed GD, antithyroid drugs for less than 3 months. The TCR library used RNA extracted from PBMCs. J was trimmed by 4 bases and V by 5 bases; bases with no gene match: 8. The CDR3 totals 17 residues. CDR1 and CDR2 (germline): LNHDA, SQIVND (reference sequence). Library construction for TCR beta used iRepertoire HTBI primers and Arm-PCR of CDR3 regions. Using its own MiXCR run on the multiplex PCR reads, TCRdb lists one record per CDR3 protein. Found here are a few hundred thousand distinct CDR3 sequences, 18% of them singletons; the top ten hold 14%. In addition, the sample was reused for a study of T cells in Graves' hyperthyroidism and ophthalmopathy. Per that study: Using the HTBI primer set, a first-round RT-PCR was run on the TCR CDR3.

The sequence was collected from a woman aged 30 to 39 with Graves disease. This chain links TRBV19 with TRBJ2-5; TRBD2 aligns across 15 bases. This specimen was peripheral blood mononuclear cells (PBMCs), taken at new diagnosis, from a patient treated with antithyroid drugs. This CDR3 reads CASSLGTSGGTGETQYF. CDR3 DNA: TGTGCCAGTAGTCTCGGGACTAGCGGGGGGACAGGAGAGACCCAGTACTTC. The full variable domain, with the rest looked up from reference TRBV19 and TRBJ2-5, is DGGITQSPKYLFRKEGQNVTLSCEQNLNHDAMYWYRQDPGQGLRLIYYSQIVNDFQKGDIAEGYSVSREKKESFPLTVTSAQKNPTAFYLCASSLGTSGGTGETQYFGPGTRLLVL.